Each of the 5 T cell receptor beta chains below was sequenced from the same sample in a study of blood T cell repertoires in COVID-19. Assay: immunoSEQ multiplex PCR; the TCRdb copy retains only in-frame clones and omits some. The table has about 66,000 clones, about 86% seen once. Source material: peripheral blood. The receptors were gathered from a man in his fifties or sixties with active COVID-19.

The chain couples TRBV12-3 or TRBV12-4 to TRBJ2-1; D is uncertain. V gave up 4 bases and J gave up 6 bases, with 10 bases separating them. This CDR3 has 13 residues. The DNA of the CDR3 is TGTGCCAGCAGTTCGAGTAGTTCCAATGAGCAGTTCTTC. Its translation is CASSSSSSNEQFF.

J is TRBJ2-3 and V is TRBV27; a possible D gene is TRBD1 (5 bases). This CDR3 has 14 residues. The germline V gene has CDR1 MNHEY and CDR2 SMNVEV (reference sequence). Trimming removed 3 bases from V and 9 bases from J, with 16 bases in between. In DNA form, the CDR3 reads TGTGCCAGCAGTTTTCAGGGTAGGTCAGGCACGCAGTATTTT. As protein: CASSFQGRSGTQYF.

This clone showed up just once. The rearrangement links TRBV11-2 to TRBJ2-1, with TRBD2 matching 7 bases. The CDR3 consists of 12 residues. The V gene's germline CDR1 is SGHAT and CDR2 FQNNGV. The trim removed 5 bases at V and 10 bases at J, leaving 5 bases unmatched. CDR3 in DNA: TGTGCCAGCAGCGGTTCAGCGGGAGAGCAGTTCTTC. This codes for CASSGSAGEQFF.

The V and J genes are TRBV7-2 and TRBJ2-2, with D unclear. V lost 1 base and J 5 bases, leaving 8 bases between the germline ends. CDR1 is SGHTA, CDR2 FQGNSA, per germline. The CDR3 has 14 residues. This CDR3 reads CASSLEEVTGELFF. In DNA, the CDR3 is TGTGCCAGCAGCTTAGAAGAGGTGACCGGGGAGCTGTTTTTT. The full variable domain, rest sourced from reference TRBV7-2 and TRBJ2-2, is GAGVSQSPSNKVTEKGKDVELRCDPISGHTALYWYRQSLGQGLEFLIYFQGNSAPDKSGLPSDRFSAERTGGSVSTLTIQRTQQEDSAVYLCASSLEEVTGELFFGEGSRLTVL.

The V gene is TRBV5-4, the J gene TRBJ2-7, with 12 bases aligning to TRBD2. CDR1 SGHNT and CDR2 YYREEE come from the germline V gene (reference sequence). With 0 bases clipped from V and 3 bases from J, the junction kept 4 bases outside the gene matches. The CDR3 spans 16 residues. The CDR3 region has the DNA TGTGCCAGCAGCTTGGAGGGACTAGCGGGCGTCTACGAGCAGTACTTC. It yields the protein CASSLEGLAGVYEQYF.